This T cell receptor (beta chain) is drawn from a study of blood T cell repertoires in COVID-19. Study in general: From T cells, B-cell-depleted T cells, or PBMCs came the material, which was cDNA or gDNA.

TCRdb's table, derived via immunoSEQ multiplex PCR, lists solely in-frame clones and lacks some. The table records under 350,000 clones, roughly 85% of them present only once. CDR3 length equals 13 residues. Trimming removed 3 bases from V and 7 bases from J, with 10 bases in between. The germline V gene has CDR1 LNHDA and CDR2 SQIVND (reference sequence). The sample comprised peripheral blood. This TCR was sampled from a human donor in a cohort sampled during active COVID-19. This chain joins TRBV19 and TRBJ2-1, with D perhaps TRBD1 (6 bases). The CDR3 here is CASSIRDTNEQFF. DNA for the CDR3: TGTGCCAGTAGTATCCGGGACACAAATGAGCAGTTCTTC.